Listed here is a single T cell receptor beta chain. What it binds is not known. PCR used 60 Vbeta primers and 13 Jbeta primers. Using immunoSEQ multiplex PCR, the repertoire was profiled, and TCRdb retains in-frame clones only, with some absent. The sample lists over 100,000 clones; around 83% were seen once. The V gene's germline CDR1 is WNHNN and CDR2 SYGVQD (reference sequence). The length of the CDR3 is 13 residues. Trimming removed 2 bases from V and 6 bases from J, with 10 bases in between. These data belong to a study of cytomegalovirus exposure and HLA in healthy donors. Across the whole study: Genotyping of roughly 400 donors showed that 80% to 85% belonged to the Caucasian-associated ancestry cluster.

Study conclusions and caveats: As was reported, the HLA-A and HLA-B alleles of most subjects were accurately predicted from TCR beta sequences. A later analysis linked a missense variant in DCLRE1C to the trimming of TCR beta V and J genes. Reported performance of the classifier showed diagnosis of cytomegalovirus status with high specificity and sensitivity.

The V and J genes are TRBV10-1 and TRBJ1-2; possibly TRBD1 for D (6 bases). The receptor comes from a woman younger than 35 in good health and CMV-seropositive. The sequenced material came from PBMCs. CDR3 in DNA: TGCGCCAGCAGTGAGAACAGGGTGGATGGCTACACCTTC. It is translated as CASSENRVDGYTF.